This T cell receptor (beta chain) was documented in a study of T cell changes during pregnancy in multiple sclerosis. Germline V gene data show CDR1 as SNHLY and CDR2 as FYNNEI. V was shortened by 9 bases and J by 2 bases, with 17 bases between the two germline ends. The CDR3 is 14 residues long. The assay was immunoSEQ multiplex PCR, and TCRdb's table has in-frame clones only and misses some. Here the sample spans 100,000 or so clones, 90% being singletons. The sequence was collected from a female donor in good health, enrolled as a control in a pregnancy study. The chain is built from TRBV2 and TRBJ2-7; D possibly corresponds to TRBD1 (6 bases). Here the sequenced sample was peripheral blood, taken in the second trimester of pregnancy. CDR3 DNA sequence: TGTGCCAGTTTTCTTAGGGGGACGGCCTACGAGCAGTACTTC. Translating it yields CASFLRGTAYEQYF.